The next 32 T cell receptor beta chains were all read from a single sample in a study of cytomegalovirus exposure and HLA in healthy donors. In the PCR, 60 Vbeta and 13 Jbeta primers were used. Profiling relied on immunoSEQ multiplex PCR, and the TCRdb table lists in-frame clones only, not all of them. Among 140,000 to 150,000 clones listed, around 82% were seen once. Sequencing was carried out using PBMCs. The source of these receptors is a female donor in good health and CMV-seronegative.

The V and J genes are TRBV10-2 and TRBJ2-7; tentatively, D is TRBD2 (6 bases). V was pared by 6 bases and J by 3 bases, with 6 bases between. The CDR3 spans 11 residues. Germline CDR1 reads WSHSY; CDR2 reads SAAADI. The CDR3 protein is CASRTSYEQYF. CDR3 sequence (DNA): TGCGCCAGCAGGACTAGCTACGAGCAGTACTTC.

This chain joins TRBV2 and TRBJ2-2; 12 bases match TRBD2. V trimming: 4 bases; J trimming: 6 bases; junction bases outside the gene matches: 3. Germline V gives CDR1 SNHLY, CDR2 FYNNEI. This CDR3 has 15 amino acids. The CDR3 bases are TGTGCCAGCAGTGCACTAGCGGGAGGAGCCGGGGAGCTGTTTTTT. It specifies CASSALAGGAGELFF.

The V and J genes are TRBV19 and TRBJ1-6, with a weak D call TRBD1 (6 bases). The CDR3 runs to 14 residues. Trimming removed 4 bases at V and 9 bases at J, with 13 bases between. Germline-derived CDR1 and CDR2 are LNHDA and SQIVND (reference sequence). CDR3 amino acids: CASSKGSRGSPLHF. In nucleotides, the CDR3 is TGTGCCAGTAGTAAGGGATCCAGGGGTTCACCCCTCCACTTT.

Worth noting for this clone: One end of the junction does not line up with germline, which may come from a read error. The chain links TRBV6-1 to TRBJ1-2, with D tentatively TRBD1 (6 bases). This CDR3 region has 14 residues. Germline V gene data show CDR1 as MNHNS and CDR2 as SASEGT. CDR3 loop: CASSGLQGQYGYPF. The CDR3 DNA follows: TGTGCCAGCAGTGGATTACAGGGACAATATGGCTACCCCTTC.

This clone was counted between two and nine times. J is TRBJ1-5 and V is TRBV4-3; D may be TRBD1 (5 bases). The length of the CDR3 is 15 residues. Germline V lookup: CDR1 LGHNA, CDR2 YSLEER. The V gene lost 0 bases and the J gene lost 6 bases, with 12 bases spanning the gap. As DNA, the CDR3 is TGCGCCAGCAGCCAAGATAGCGGGGGGGGTCAGCCCCAGCATTTT. Protein: CASSQDSGGGQPQHF.

The chain links TRBV6-6 to TRBJ2-7; D not resolved. This CDR3 spans 11 amino acids. Trimming shortened V by 6 bases and J by 6 bases, and 9 bases separated the two germline ends. Germline V CDR1 and CDR2: MNHNY, SVGAGI (reference sequence). The DNA for the CDR3 is TGTGCCAGCAGGTCTGGAGCCGAGCAGTACTTC. It encodes CASRSGAEQYF.

The chain employs TRBV19 and TRBJ2-5; TRBD1 is a possible D gene (6 bases). Germline assignment: CDR1 LNHDA and CDR2 SQIVND (reference sequence). This CDR3 is built from 13 residues. Trimming cost V 8 bases and J 4 bases, with 14 bases left between them. The CDR3: CASATGRRETQYF. For the CDR3, the DNA is TGTGCCAGTGCTACAGGGCGGCGAGAGACCCAGTACTTC.

The genes are TRBV13 and TRBJ2-7, with D perhaps TRBD1 (6 bases). Trimming took off 5 bases at V and 0 bases at J, with 8 bases between the two ends. The CDR3 runs 13 residues. The germline V gene has CDR1 PRHDT and CDR2 FYEKMQ (reference sequence). CDR3 in DNA: TGTGCCAGCAGCGAGGGACACTCCTACGAGCAGTACTTC. This encodes CASSEGHSYEQYF.

The chain links TRBV6-1 to TRBJ2-1; TRBD1 aligns across 8 bases. This CDR3 region has 16 residues. The junction had 9 bases not matched to a gene; V was cut back by 4 bases and J by 4 bases. CDR1 MNHNS and CDR2 SASEGT come from the germline V gene. CDR3 protein: CASSGGQVINYNEQFF. DNA for the CDR3: TGTGCCAGCAGTGGGGGACAGGTGATCAATTACAATGAGCAGTTCTTC.

V is TRBV7-3 and J is TRBJ2-1, with TRBD1 matching over 7 bases. After removal of 8 bases from V and 6 bases from J, the junction contained 7 bases not matched to a gene. The germline V gene has CDR1 SGHTA and CDR2 FQGTGA. This CDR3 is 13 amino acids long. CDR3 DNA: TGTGCCAGCTCTCAGGGGGTAGGCAATGAGCAGTTCTTC. Protein product: CASSQGVGNEQFF.

The chain combines TRBV6-6 with TRBJ2-7; 9 bases line up with TRBD1. CDR1 and CDR2 from the germline V gene are MNHNY and SVGAGI (reference sequence). The CDR3 has 16 amino acids. Germline trimming cut 6 bases from V and 0 bases from J; bases unmatched to any gene: 9. The CDR3 sequence: CASSRQGGAGSYEQYF. The CDR3 DNA reads TGTGCCAGCAGCCGACAGGGGGGAGCGGGCTCCTACGAGCAGTACTTC.

The gene calls are TRBV19 and TRBJ2-2; 8 bases are shared with TRBD2. V shed 3 bases, J shed 4 bases, and the junction held 7 bases outside the gene matches. Per germline, CDR1 LNHDA and CDR2 SQIVND (reference sequence). The CDR3 extends over 16 amino acids. The CDR3 nucleotides read TGTGCCAGTAGTATGCTCGGGACTAGAGTCACCGGGGAGCTGTTTTTT. Translation gives CASSMLGTRVTGELFF.

This clone was seen a few times. The J gene is TRBJ1-1, the V gene TRBV28; 11 bases are shared with TRBD1. Trimming cost V 10 bases and J 10 bases; bases outside gene matches: 17. The CDR3 is made up of 15 amino acids. Looked up from germline, CDR1 is MDHEN and CDR2 is SYDVKM. The DNA for the CDR3 is TGTGCCACCGTAGATAGGGACAGGGGGATTGAGGGAGCTTTCTTT. The encoded protein is CATVDRDRGIEGAFF. The full variable domain, with the rest looked up from reference TRBV28 and TRBJ1-1, is DVKVTQSSRYLVKRTGEKVFLECVQDMDHENMFWYRQDPGLGLRLIYFSYDVKMKEKGDIPEGYSVSREKKERFSLILESASTNQTSMYLCATVDRDRGIEGAFFGQGTRLTVV.

The chain recombines TRBV5-4 with TRBJ2-3; D may be TRBD2 (6 bases). Trimming shortened V by 8 bases and J by 5 bases, and 18 bases separated the two germline ends. This CDR3 contains 14 residues. Looked up from germline, CDR1 is SGHNT and CDR2 is YYREEE (reference sequence). Here the CDR3 reads CASYDREQEDTQYF. The CDR3 DNA follows: TGTGCCAGTTATGACCGGGAGCAAGAAGATACGCAGTATTTT.

The chain recombines TRBV27 with TRBJ1-5, with D unresolved. V was trimmed by 6 bases and J by 1 base, leaving 13 bases between them. The CDR3 is 15 residues long. CDR1 is MNHEY, CDR2 SMNVEV, per germline (reference sequence). DNA of the CDR3: TGTGCCAGCAGAAAATCCGGGAGCAGCAATCAGCCCCAGCATTTT. This translates into CASRKSGSSNQPQHF.

This chain uses TRBV5-6 with TRBJ2-6; perhaps TRBD2 as D (5 bases). The germline gives CDR1 SGHDT, CDR2 YYEEEE. The V gene lost 4 bases and the J gene lost 0 bases, with 14 bases spanning the gap. The CDR3 spans 17 residues. The CDR3, as DNA: TGTGCCAGCAGCCACAGACACGGGGACTCTGGGGCCAACGTCCTGACTTTC. Encoded protein: CASSHRHGDSGANVLTF.

The chain has TRBV19 and TRBJ1-4, with 7 bases that match TRBD1. This CDR3 is 14 amino acids long. Germline V lookup: CDR1 LNHDA, CDR2 SQIVND (reference sequence). The V gene end was trimmed by 5 bases and the J gene end by 3 bases; junction bases not matched to a gene: 3. CDR3 DNA sequence: TGTGCCAGTAGTGGGACAGCCCCTAATGAAAAACTGTTTTTT. Its translation: CASSGTAPNEKLFF.

The CDR3 nucleotides read TGTGCCAGCAGCTTGAGAGGAACTAATGAAAAACTGTTTTTT. Its protein is CASSLRGTNEKLFF. This rearrangement joins TRBV27 to TRBJ1-4; D gene unclear. V was trimmed by 6 bases and J by 1 base, leaving 9 bases between them. The CDR3 sequence is 14 residues long. Germline V gives CDR1 MNHEY, CDR2 SMNVEV (reference sequence).

The gene calls are TRBV10-3 and TRBJ2-3, with 13 nucleotides matching TRBD2. After removal of 4 bases from V and 2 bases from J, the junction contained 3 bases not matched to a gene. Per germline, CDR1 ENHRY and CDR2 SYGVKD. This CDR3 comprises 16 residues. The CDR3 coding sequence is TGTGCCATCAGTGCGGGACTAGCGGGGCACACAGATACGCAGTATTTT. Protein: CAISAGLAGHTDTQYF.

The chain joins TRBV28 to TRBJ1-5; D gene ambiguous. CDR3 length: 16 amino acids. V lost 5 bases and J lost 2, with 16 bases in between. The germline V gene encodes CDR1 MDHEN and CDR2 SYDVKM. This CDR3 is CASSITGLGGNQPQHF. In DNA form, the CDR3 reads TGTGCCAGCAGTATCACGGGCCTCGGGGGCAATCAGCCCCAGCATTTT. The full variable domain, completed using reference TRBV28 and TRBJ1-5, is DVKVTQSSRYLVKRTGEKVFLECVQDMDHENMFWYRQDPGLGLRLIYFSYDVKMKEKGDIPEGYSVSREKKERFSLILESASTNQTSMYLCASSITGLGGNQPQHFGDGTRLSIL.

The chain has TRBV7-9 and TRBJ2-2; the match to TRBD1 covers 7 bases. J lost 0 bases, V lost 5 bases, and 6 bases had no gene match. The CDR3 length is 16 residues. CDR1 and CDR2 (germline): SEHNR, FQNEAQ (reference sequence). CDR3 nucleotide sequence: TGTGCCAGCAGCACACAGGGGCCAACGAACACCGGGGAGCTGTTTTTT. This translates into CASSTQGPTNTGELFF. Full variable domain (missing parts from reference TRBV7-9 and TRBJ2-2): DTGVSQNPRHKITKRGQNVTFRCDPISEHNRLYWYRQTLGQGPEFLTYFQNEAQLEKSRLLSDRFSAERPKGSFSTLEIQRTEQGDSAMYLCASSTQGPTNTGELFFGEGSRLTVL.

V and J are TRBV10-1 and TRBJ2-3; 8 bases match TRBD2. V gave up 4 bases and J gave up 0 bases; unmatched junction bases: 9. The germline gives CDR1 WNHNN, CDR2 SYGVQD (reference sequence). The CDR3 extends over 17 amino acids. DNA for the CDR3: TGCGCCAGCAGTGGAAGCAGCGGGAGTACTAGCACAGATACGCAGTATTTT. It is translated as CASSGSSGSTSTDTQYF.

A note on this clone: A read error may produce the germline difference seen at one junction end. The chain joins TRBV7-2 to TRBJ1-5; possibly TRBD1 for D (5 bases). CDR3 length equals 15 residues. In germline, CDR1 is SGHTA, CDR2 FQGNSA. CDR3 region: CANSPQGYSNQPQHF. The CDR3 nucleotides are TGTGCCAACAGCCCGCAGGGTTATAGCAATCAGCCCCAGCATTTT.

The V gene is TRBV19, the J gene TRBJ1-5, with D perhaps TRBD1 (5 bases). From germline, CDR1 is LNHDA and CDR2 SQIVND (reference sequence). The CDR3 is 17 residues long. V lost 4 bases and J lost 2, with 18 bases in between. In DNA form, the CDR3 reads TGTGCCAGTAGTAACCAGTTAGGGGCAGGAGGCAATCAGCCCCAGCATTTT. Translation gives CASSNQLGAGGNQPQHF.

This chain joins TRBV6-5 and TRBJ2-1; 8 positions agree with TRBD2. Germline CDR1 is MNHEY and CDR2 is SVGAGI. V trimming: 2 bases; J trimming: 6 bases; junction bases outside the gene matches: 6. The CDR3 has 15 residues. CDR3 DNA: TGTGCCAGCAGTTACGGTCCCGGGGGGGCCAATGAGCAGTTCTTC. It is translated as CASSYGPGGANEQFF.

This chain uses TRBV29-1 with TRBJ2-1; TRBD1 matches 11 bases. Per germline, CDR1 SQVTM and CDR2 ANQGSEA. The CDR3 has 14 residues. The V and J ends lost 8 bases and 4 bases, in that order; junction bases with no gene match: 7. CDR3: CSFSGTGGYNEQFF. CDR3 nucleotide sequence: TGCAGCTTCTCCGGGACAGGGGGTTACAATGAGCAGTTCTTC.

J is TRBJ2-5 and V is TRBV2; 9 bases line up with TRBD1. The CDR3 contains 14 residues. Germline values: CDR1 SNHLY, CDR2 FYNNEI. V was clipped by 7 bases and J by 4 bases; unmatched bases: 7. The CDR3: CASKWTGVGETQYF. CDR3 sequence (DNA): TGTGCCAGCAAGTGGACAGGGGTTGGAGAGACCCAGTACTTC. Combining the CDR3 with reference TRBV2 and TRBJ2-5 gives the whole variable domain EPEVTQTPSHQVTQMGQEVILRCVPISNHLYFYWYRQILGQKVEFLVSFYNNEISEKSEIFDDQFSVERPDGSNFTLKIRSTKLEDSAMYFCASKWTGVGETQYFGPGTRLLVL.

V is TRBV7-9 and J is TRBJ1-2; possible D gene TRBD1, 5 bases. Trimming stripped 5 bases from V and 4 bases from J, with 11 bases between. Germline V gene lookup returns CDR1 SEHNR and CDR2 FQNEAQ (reference sequence). This CDR3 has 13 amino acids. CDR3: CASSPRQIYGYTF. In DNA, the CDR3 is TGTGCCAGCAGCCCCCGACAGATCTATGGCTACACCTTC.

The V call is TRBV7-9, the J call TRBJ1-1; 11 bases line up with TRBD1. The CDR3 contains 16 residues. With V trimmed by 0 bases and J by 4 bases, 4 bases remained unmatched. CDR1 SEHNR and CDR2 FQNEAQ come from the germline V gene (reference sequence). The CDR3 loop is CASSLASDRGPTEAFF. The CDR3 DNA follows: TGTGCCAGCAGCTTAGCGTCGGACAGGGGGCCCACTGAAGCTTTCTTT.

The chain joins TRBV7-3 to TRBJ1-2, with no clear D. The CDR3 contains 13 residues. Germline V gives CDR1 SGHTA, CDR2 FQGTGA. V was shortened by 0 bases and J by 7 bases, with 9 bases between the two germline ends. The CDR3 DNA reads TGTGCCAGCAGCTTAACGGGCCCCAGTGGCTACACCTTC. Protein: CASSLTGPSGYTF.

This clone was seen only a few times. V and J are TRBV6-1 and TRBJ2-2; weak D call: TRBD1 (6 bases). CDR1 is MNHNS and CDR2 is SASEGT in the germline V gene. The CDR3 covers 14 residues. Between the trimmed V and J ends, which lost 7 bases and 4 bases, there was a span of 13 bases. The CDR3 region has the DNA TGTGCCAGCAACGCTGAAGGGGGCACCGGGGAGCTGTTTTTT. It yields the protein CASNAEGGTGELFF.

The chain's CDR3 is CASSLTGQGGEKLFF. The CDR3 DNA is TGTGCCAGCAGCTTAACGGGACAGGGAGGCGAAAAACTGTTTTTT. The chain links TRBV7-9 to TRBJ1-4; 9 positions match TRBD1. Germline assignment: CDR1 SEHNR and CDR2 FQNEAQ (reference sequence). This CDR3 comprises 15 residues. The ends lost 2 bases at V and 8 bases at J; junction bases unmatched: 6.